Below, one T cell receptor (beta chain) is given with its context. The antigen is not known. The junction and the germline gene differ at one end; a read error may be behind it. Per the germline V gene, CDR1 is SEHNR and CDR2 is FQNEAQ (reference sequence). The CDR3 runs to 15 residues. The entry originates in a study of identical twins. General study results and limits: The conclusions drew on cross-sectional statistical analysis instead of tracking the same donors.

A universal primer site was incorporated via template switching, and the cDNA contained unique molecular identifiers. TCRdb recomputed calls from the 5' RACE reads with MiXCR, one row per CDR3 protein. The sample has 400,000 to 650,000 distinct CDR3 sequences, about 20% seen once; the top ten hold about 0.91%. These data were also reused for a study on T cells expressing NK-cell markers. This second study says: Obtained from sorted CD3+CD56+NKG2C+, CD3+CD56+NKG2C- and CD3+CD56-NKG2C+ T cells were the TCR beta repertoires. HCMV seropositivity characterized seven of the eight sequenced donors, and seronegativity one.

The chain links TRBV7-9 to TRBJ2-1, with 7 bases matching TRBD2. Sequencing was done on a sample of CD4+ T cells sorted from blood. This receptor was obtained from a woman younger than 30 in good health. The CDR3 bases are TGTGCCGAGAAGAGGGAGGGCCGCTCCCACAATGAGCAGTTCTTC. Translated: CAEKREGRSHNEQFF.